This T cell receptor (beta chain) was recorded in a study of blood T cell repertoires in COVID-19. Across the whole study: Collection of acute and convalescent COVID-19 samples took place in the United States, Italy and Spain. PBMCs, B-cell-depleted T cells, or T cells were the source of the cDNA or gDNA that made up the material.

This clone was found a few times. V was trimmed by 1 base and J by 8 bases, leaving 11 bases between them. The CDR3 runs to 12 residues. From germline, CDR1 is GTSNPN and CDR2 SVGIG (reference sequence). In the study's own analysis: Amplifying reference gene primers gave estimates of nucleated cell counts. The repertoire was sequenced with immunoSEQ multiplex PCR; TCRdb's copy has only in-frame clones and lacks some. V, J and clone size reflect that table, while D and trimming were determined from the DNA. The profile shows tens of thousands of clones, roughly 87% of them singletons. This sequence was found in a man aged 55-75 years with acute or convalescent COVID-19. The rearrangement uses TRBV30 and TRBJ1-2; no clear D gene. Sequenced input: peripheral blood. The CDR3 region is CAWSGGASGYTF. In nucleotides, the CDR3 is TGTGCCTGGAGTGGCGGAGCGTCGGGCTACACCTTC.